The 26 T cell receptor beta chains reported below all come from one sample, sequenced in a study of cytomegalovirus exposure and HLA in healthy donors. The PCR contained 60 Vbeta and 13 Jbeta primers. Assay: immunoSEQ multiplex PCR; the TCRdb copy retains only in-frame clones and omits some. The table lists 100,000 to 150,000 clones, roughly 71% of them singletons. Sequencing was carried out using PBMCs. Receptors were obtained from a woman aged 45-60 years in good health and CMV-seropositive.

The chain couples TRBV27 to TRBJ2-7, with 7 bases identical to TRBD1. CDR3 size: 13 residues. Germline assignment: CDR1 MNHEY and CDR2 SMNVEV (reference sequence). Trimming took 5 bases from V and 2 from J; bases not matched to a gene: 3. CDR3: CASSPGQTYEQYF. In nucleotides, the CDR3 is TGTGCCAGCAGTCCGGGACAGACCTACGAGCAGTACTTC.

This rearrangement joins TRBV6-5 to TRBJ2-5; D unresolved. Germline-derived CDR1 and CDR2 are MNHEY and SVGAGI. This CDR3 is 14 amino acids long. V gave up 0 bases and J gave up 5 bases, with 10 bases separating them. CDR3 nucleotides: TGTGCCAGCAGTTACTCGGCTAGTGAGGAGACCCAGTACTTC. Protein: CASSYSASEETQYF.

The rearrangement links TRBV29-1 to TRBJ1-5; D is unresolved. Trimming left V 6 bases short and J 4 bases short, with 13 bases between. The CDR3 contains 13 residues. Germline V gene data show CDR1 as SQVTM and CDR2 as ANQGSEA. The CDR3 region is CSVLDIPNQPQHF. The CDR3 DNA follows: TGCAGCGTCTTAGACATACCGAATCAGCCCCAGCATTTT.

The chain links TRBV2 to TRBJ2-1; 11 nucleotides line up with TRBD2. The CDR3 sequence is 16 residues long. Germline V gives CDR1 SNHLY, CDR2 FYNNEI. V lost 6 bases and J lost 5; bases outside the gene matches: 9. As DNA, the CDR3 is TGTGCCAGCAGCGGGCTAGCGGGGGGCCGGAACAATGAGCAGTTCTTC. It encodes CASSGLAGGRNNEQFF.

The chain couples TRBV10-3 to TRBJ2-2; a possible D gene is TRBD1 (6 bases). This CDR3 has 15 amino acids. Germline-derived CDR1 and CDR2 are ENHRY and SYGVKD. Trimming took 2 bases from V and 2 from J, leaving 9 bases between them. The CDR3 coding sequence is TGTGCCATCAGTGAGAGACAGGCTAACACCGGGGAGCTGTTTTTT. Protein: CAISERQANTGELFF.

The chain links TRBV13 to TRBJ2-1; 11 bases match TRBD2. V lost 1 base, J lost 4 bases, and 3 bases stayed unmatched. The CDR3 is 16 amino acids. Germline-derived CDR1 and CDR2 are PRHDT and FYEKMQ (reference sequence). DNA of the CDR3: TGTGCCAGCAGCTTAGTAGCTAGCGGGGGGTACAATGAGCAGTTCTTC. Protein: CASSLVASGGYNEQFF. Together with reference TRBV13 and TRBJ2-1, the CDR3 gives the full variable domain: AAGVIQSPRHLIKEKRETATLKCYPIPRHDTVYWYQQGPGQDPQFLISFYEKMQSDKGSIPDRFSAQQFSDYHSELNMSSLELGDSALYFCASSLVASGGYNEQFFGPGTRLTVL.

The rearrangement uses TRBV5-4 and TRBJ2-5; 9 positions agree with TRBD1. Germline V gene sequence: CDR1 SGHNT, CDR2 YYREEE (reference sequence). V was clipped by 0 bases and J by 4 bases; unmatched bases: 10. The CDR3 contains 17 residues. The CDR3 DNA reads as TGTGCCAGCAGCTTGGAAAGGGGCCGACAGGGGGTAGAGACCCAGTACTTC. This translates into CASSLERGRQGVETQYF.

This rearrangement joins TRBV12-2 to TRBJ1-4; TRBD1, the D gene given by the table, was not confirmed from the DNA. TRBV12-2 is an annotated pseudogene. This CDR3 spans 19 amino acids. The CDR3 DNA reads as TGTGCAAGTCGCACATCCCACAGGGGTCAGGGGGCAACTAATGAAAAACTGTTTTTT. This encodes CASRTSHRGQGATNEKLFF.

J is TRBJ1-2 and V is TRBV28; no reliable D call. V lost 4 bases and J lost 0, with 6 bases in between. The germline gives CDR1 MDHEN, CDR2 SYDVKM. The CDR3 runs to 13 residues. CDR3 nucleotide sequence: TGTGCCAGCAGTTCTACAGCTAACTATGGCTACACCTTC. This translates into CASSSTANYGYTF.

This clone was picked up a small number of times. The chain has TRBV15 and TRBJ1-6; D not resolved. This CDR3 has 14 amino acids. Germline V gives CDR1 LNHNV, CDR2 YYDKDF (reference sequence). The V and J ends lost 1 base and 7 bases respectively, with 8 bases between them. The CDR3 is CATSRAQENSPLHF. CDR3 DNA sequence: TGTGCCACCAGCAGAGCCCAGGAAAATTCACCCCTCCACTTT.

The V call is TRBV27, the J call TRBJ1-2; 8 nucleotides align to TRBD1. The V and J ends lost 6 bases and 2 bases, in that order; junction bases with no gene match: 5. Germline CDR1 reads MNHEY; CDR2 reads SMNVEV (reference sequence). The CDR3 runs to 14 residues. CDR3 sequence: CASRGAGGNYGYTF. The CDR3 nucleotides are TGTGCCAGCAGGGGGGCAGGGGGCAACTATGGCTACACCTTC.

In the case of this clone: Within the sample, other DNA sequences also encode this same CDR3. V gene TRBV29-1 combines with J gene TRBJ1-5, with D uncertain. The CDR3 has 12 residues. The V gene's germline CDR1 is SQVTM and CDR2 ANQGSEA. Trimming took off 4 bases at V and 5 bases at J, with 9 bases between the two ends. Written as DNA, the CDR3 is TGCAGCGTTGGAGCCCGGGATCAGCCCCAGCATTTT. Amino acids: CSVGARDQPQHF.

CDR3 region: CASSRIRAGGSYNEQFF. DNA for the CDR3: TGTGCCAGCAGTCGCATTAGAGCGGGGGGGTCCTACAATGAGCAGTTCTTC. The J gene is TRBJ2-1, the V gene TRBV14, with 10 bases identical to TRBD2. CDR1 is SGHDN, CDR2 FVKESK, per germline. The CDR3 sequence is 17 residues long. V shed 6 bases, J shed 1 base, and the junction held 9 bases outside the gene matches. Filled out from reference TRBV14 and TRBJ2-1, the complete variable domain reads EAGVTQFPSHSVIEKGQTVTLRCDPISGHDNLYWYRRVMGKEIKFLLHFVKESKQDESGMPNNRFLAERTGGTYSTLKVQPAELEDSGVYFCASSRIRAGGSYNEQFFGPGTRLTVL.

The chain is built from TRBV6-6 and TRBJ2-1; TRBD2 matches 9 bases. The CDR3 sequence is 14 residues long. V was pared by 8 bases and J by 6 bases, with 8 bases of the junction left unmatched. In germline, CDR1 is MNHNY, CDR2 SVGAGI (reference sequence). The CDR3, as DNA: TGTGCCAGCTCTTTCGCGGGGGGGCCCAATGAGCAGTTCTTC. Its translation: CASSFAGGPNEQFF.

The chain is built from TRBV7-8 and TRBJ1-4; D not certain. The CDR3 extends over 12 amino acids. V lost 2 bases and J lost 10, with 8 bases in between. The germline V gene has CDR1 SGHVS and CDR2 FQNEAQ. This chain's CDR3 is CASSLQAGKLFF. In nucleotides, the CDR3 is TGTGCCAGCAGCTTACAGGCCGGAAAACTGTTTTTT.

This chain uses TRBV15 with TRBJ2-5; D might be TRBD2 (6 bases). With the DNA end fitting TRBJ2-7 better, the J assignment may be wrong. This CDR3 region has 16 residues. CDR1 is LNHNV and CDR2 is YYDKDF in the germline V gene (reference sequence). CDR3 loop: CATSRMTSSQGDEQYF. CDR3 DNA sequence: TGTGCCACCAGCAGAATGACTAGTTCTCAAGGGGACGAGCAGTACTTC.

Notes on this clone: The junction shows a germline mismatch at one end, possibly a read error. CDR3 bases: TGTGCCGGCAGTCCGGTCCGGTCCCCGAAATTC. Translating it yields CAGSPVRSPKF. The rearrangement links TRBV6-4 to TRBJ2-7; D is ambiguous. The CDR3 extends over 11 amino acids. Germline CDR1 is MRHNA and CDR2 is SNTAGT.

This chain uses TRBV7-2 with TRBJ2-2, with D maybe TRBD1 (6 bases). This CDR3 region has 15 residues. Germline V CDR1 and CDR2: SGHTA, FQGNSA. V was trimmed by 1 base and J by 5 bases, leaving 11 bases between them. CDR3 loop: CASSLGQVITGELFF. The CDR3 region has the DNA TGTGCCAGCAGCTTAGGACAGGTCATAACCGGGGAGCTGTTTTTT.

This chain uses TRBV6-5 with TRBJ1-5; 9 nucleotides agree with TRBD1. The CDR3 length is 15 residues. V trimming: 5 bases; J trimming: 4 bases; junction bases outside the gene matches: 6. Per the germline V gene, CDR1 is MNHEY and CDR2 is SVGAGI. The CDR3 reads CASSPGQGPNQPQHF. CDR3 nucleotides: TGTGCCAGCAGTCCGGGACAGGGCCCTAATCAGCCCCAGCATTTT.

The chain carries TRBV30 and TRBJ2-3; 8 bases line up with TRBD1. Per germline, CDR1 GTSNPN and CDR2 SVGIG (reference sequence). Trimming at V came to 7 bases and at J to 4 bases, leaving 13 bases not matched to a gene. The CDR3 extends over 15 amino acids. As DNA, the CDR3 is TGTGCCTCAACCATCGGACAGGGCATGTCAGATACGCAGTATTTT. It codes for CASTIGQGMSDTQYF.

This clone was counted a few times. The chain joins TRBV7-9 to TRBJ1-4; D possibly corresponds to TRBD1 (5 bases). The germline V gene encodes CDR1 SEHNR and CDR2 FQNEAQ (reference sequence). V gave up 5 bases and J gave up 8 bases, with 18 bases separating them. CDR3 size: 15 residues. This CDR3 reads CASSLTVPSGEKLFF. CDR3 bases: TGTGCCAGCAGCCTGACAGTTCCCTCGGGCGAAAAACTGTTTTTT.

Worth noting for this clone: This sample includes further DNA sequences coding for the same CDR3. V and J are TRBV9 and TRBJ1-5, with unresolved D. Trimming removed 0 bases at V and 2 bases at J, with 6 bases between. This CDR3 comprises 14 residues. Germline loops: CDR1 SGDLS, CDR2 YYNGEE. The CDR3 nucleotides are TGTGCCAGCAGCGTAGATACAGGCAATCAGCCCCAGCATTTT. Encoded protein: CASSVDTGNQPQHF.

The chain uses TRBV29-1 and TRBJ2-1; TRBD1 matches 8 bases. Germline trimming cut 5 bases from V and 7 bases from J; bases unmatched to any gene: 7. The germline V gene has CDR1 SQVTM and CDR2 ANQGSEA. This CDR3 comprises 13 residues. The CDR3 DNA reads TGCAGCGTTCTGGACAGGGTCAGGAATGAGCAGTTCTTC. Translated: CSVLDRVRNEQFF.

A remark on this clone: Additional DNA sequences in this sample encode the identical CDR3. The CDR3 nucleotides read TGTGCCAGCAGCTTAGACTTGACAGATACGCAGTATTTT. Its protein product is CASSLDLTDTQYF. This chain uses TRBV11-2 with TRBJ2-3; no clear D gene. Germline CDR1 SGHAT, CDR2 FQNNGV. The V gene lost 0 bases and the J gene lost 3 bases, with 4 bases spanning the gap. There are 13 residues in the CDR3.

This clone was seen only a few times. CDR3 bases: TGTGCCTGGAGTAGCACAGGGGTAAACATTCAGTACTTC. Translation: CAWSSTGVNIQYF. J is TRBJ2-4 and V is TRBV30; 7 bases align to TRBD1. The germline CDR1 and CDR2 sequences are GTSNPN and SVGIG (reference sequence). V dropped 2 bases and J dropped 6; count of bases not matched to a gene: 4. The CDR3 is made up of 13 amino acids.

This clone was observed a few times. The chain couples TRBV2 to TRBJ2-3; D is perhaps TRBD2 (5 bases). V shed 4 bases and J shed 0 bases, with 8 bases lying between them. Germline CDR1 is SNHLY and CDR2 is FYNNEI. This CDR3 region has 14 residues. The CDR3 DNA reads as TGTGCCAGCAGTGCACTAGGGAGCACAGATACGCAGTATTTT. Its protein product is CASSALGSTDTQYF.